The rows below give T cell receptor beta chains drawn from one sample of a study of T cell responses to AZD1222 COVID-19 vaccine. Clones were sequenced by immunoSEQ multiplex PCR, and TCRdb holds only the in-frame ones, with some missing. The sample yields 100,000 to 150,000 clones, 89% seen once. Sequenced material: peripheral blood, taken on day 0 of AZD1222 vaccination. The receptors originated from an adult in good health. CDR3s include the opening cysteine and the closing phenylalanine or tryptophan. D genes are given only for firm matches. Clone size is shown for a subset of rows, as once, few, many or a class of expanded clone.

TRBV11-1	-	-	TRBJ2-5	CASSFGTGTVQETQYF	TGTGCCAGCAGCTTTGGTACCGGGACTGTCCAAGAGACCCAGTACTTC
TRBV28	-	TRBD1	TRBJ1-4	CASSLQGVGKLFF	TGTGCCAGCAGTTTACAGGGGGTAGGAAAACTGTTTTTT
TRBV10-1	-	-	TRBJ2-7	CASSESKGGQDEQYF	TGCGCCAGCAGTGAGTCGAAGGGGGGGCAGGACGAGCAGTACTTC
TRBV11-2	once	-	TRBJ2-1	CASSLGPEQFF	TGTGCCAGCAGCTTAGGACCAGAGCAGTTCTTC
TRBV5-8	once	-	TRBJ1-1	CASSFSGNTEAFF	TGTGCCAGCAGCTTCTCGGGAAACACTGAAGCTTTCTTT
TRBV4-3	-	TRBD2	TRBJ2-7	CASSPGLAGGIYEQYF	TGCGCCAGCAGCCCCGGACTAGCGGGAGGTATTTACGAGCAGTACTTC
TRBV9	-	TRBD2	TRBJ2-7	CASSVAAGETYEQYF	TGTGCCAGCAGCGTAGCCGCGGGAGAGACCTACGAGCAGTACTTC
TRBV6-5	-	TRBD1	TRBJ1-2	CASSYFGQGAVGGYTF	TGTGCCAGCAGTTACTTTGGACAGGGGGCCGTTGGGGGCTACACCTTC
TRBV27	-	TRBD1	TRBJ1-4	CASRAGQGSNEKLFF	TGTGCCAGCAGGGCGGGACAGGGATCCAATGAAAAACTGTTTTTT
TRBV24-1	once	-	TRBJ1-1	CATGEAVNTEAFF	TGTGCCACCGGGGAGGCAGTGAACACTGAAGCTTTCTTT
TRBV20-1	-	-	TRBJ2-2	CSVRATGELFF	TGCAGTGTTCGCGCCACCGGGGAGCTGTTTTTT
TRBV9	-	TRBD2	TRBJ2-1	CASNGLAGDYNEQFF	TGTGCCAGCAACGGTCTAGCGGGAGACTACAATGAGCAGTTCTTC
TRBV6-4	-	-	TRBJ1-2	CASSVGGNYGYTF	TGTGCCAGCAGTGTAGGAGGGAACTATGGCTACACCTTC
TRBV7-9	-	-	TRBJ2-5	CASSSSGAQETQYF	TGTGCCAGCAGCTCTAGTGGGGCTCAAGAGACCCAGTACTTC
TRBV30	-	TRBD1	TRBJ1-6	CAWTMDRGDNSPLHF	TGTGCCTGGACCATGGACAGGGGCGATAATTCACCCCTCCACTTT
TRBV6-5	-	TRBD1	TRBJ2-7	CASRASGTVEQYF	TGTGCCAGCAGGGCCTCCGGGACAGTTGAGCAGTACTTC
TRBV11-3	-	-	TRBJ2-2	CASSLETFTGELFF	TGTGCCAGCAGCTTAGAGACCTTCACCGGGGAGCTGTTTTTT
TRBV2	once	-	TRBJ1-5	CASGETGPNQPQHF	TGTGCCAGCGGTGAAACTGGGCCTAATCAGCCCCAGCATTTT
TRBV6-5	-	-	TRBJ2-2	CASSYNGQGTGELFF	TGTGCCAGCAGTTACAACGGGCAGGGGACCGGGGAGCTGTTTTTT
TRBV3-1/TRBV3-2	-	-	TRBJ2-7	CASSHRTSYEQYF	TGTGCCAGCAGCCACAGAACCTCCTACGAGCAGTACTTC
TRBV5-1	-	-	TRBJ2-1	CASSLPRLDYNEQFF	TGCGCCAGCAGCTTACCCCGTCTGGACTACAATGAGCAGTTCTTC
TRBV28	medium-sized	TRBD1	TRBJ1-6	CASSLGTGSSYNSPLHF	TGTGCCAGCAGTTTAGGGACAGGGAGCTCCTATAATTCACCCCTCCACTTT
TRBV19	few	-	TRBJ1-2	CASSIKLGRGYGYTF	TGTGCCAGTAGTATTAAGTTGGGACGGGGCTATGGCTACACCTTC
TRBV28	-	TRBD1	TRBJ1-1	CASSFRGPNTEAFF	TGTGCCAGCAGTTTCAGGGGGCCCAACACTGAAGCTTTCTTT
TRBV5-1	-	-	TRBJ1-1	CASSSRQGKRRDTEAFF	TGCGCCAGTAGCTCGAGGCAGGGGAAGCGTAGGGACACTGAAGCTTTCTTT
TRBV9	-	TRBD1	TRBJ2-2	CASSGQGRGELFF	TGTGCCAGCAGCGGACAGGGTAGAGGGGAGCTGTTTTTT
TRBV2	-	TRBD1	TRBJ1-1	CASNQGQGFSEAFF	TGTGCCAGCAACCAGGGACAGGGGTTTTCTGAAGCTTTCTTT
TRBV6-4	once	TRBD2	TRBJ2-3	CASSDSLAGGPADTQYF	TGTGCCAGCAGTGACTCCTTAGCGGGAGGGCCGGCAGATACGCAGTATTTT
TRBV5-1	once	-	TRBJ2-7	CASSFRSEQYF	TGCGCCAGCAGCTTTCGGTCCGAGCAGTACTTC
TRBV5-4	-	-	TRBJ2-3	CASSLLRSRRTDTQYF	TGTGCCAGCAGCTTGTTGCGGTCGCGGCGCACAGATACGCAGTATTTT
TRBV4-1	-	TRBD1	TRBJ1-4	CASSQPTSGGYEKLFF	TGCGCCAGCAGCCAACCTACTTCAGGGGGATATGAAAAACTGTTTTTT
TRBV5-1	once	-	TRBJ2-1	CASRQRTGNEQFF	TGCGCCAGCAGACAGCGAACCGGCAATGAGCAGTTCTTC
TRBV29-1	-	-	TRBJ1-3	CSVEGFSGNTIYF	TGCAGCGTGGAGGGATTCTCTGGAAACACCATATATTTT
TRBV11-3	-	-	TRBJ1-4	CASSLGRRDIANEKLFF	TGTGCCAGCAGCTTAGGGCGCCGGGACATAGCTAATGAAAAACTGTTTTTT
TRBV28	-	-	TRBJ1-1	CASSPRGGGAEAFF	TGTGCCAGCAGTCCCCGTGGGGGTGGCGCTGAAGCTTTCTTT
TRBV19	once	-	TRBJ1-1	CASSIGLMNTEAFF	TGTGCCAGTAGTATAGGACTTATGAACACTGAAGCTTTCTTT
TRBV12-5	-	-	TRBJ1-6	CASGLTTGFGGDYSYNSPLHF	TGTGCTAGTGGTTTGACGACCGGGTTTGGGGGCGACTACTCCTATAATTCACCCCTCCACTTT
TRBV10-3	-	TRBD1	TRBJ2-7	CAISEGTGNRVSHF	TGTGCCATCAGTGAGGGGACAGGGAATAGGGTCTCGCACTTC
TRBV25-1	-	-	TRBJ1-5	CASSEIPFEGNSNQPQHF	TGTGCCAGCAGTGAAATCCCATTTGAGGGGAATAGCAATCAGCCCCAGCATTTT
TRBV4-1	-	-	TRBJ2-3	CASSQADSTDTQYF	TGCGCCAGCAGCCAAGCGGATAGCACAGATACGCAGTATTTT
TRBV5-1	-	-	TRBJ2-1	CASSLIPTESSYNEQFF	TGCGCCAGCAGCTTGATCCCTACTGAGAGCTCCTACAATGAGCAGTTCTTC
TRBV4-1	-	-	TRBJ1-2	CASAPLQNYGYTF	TGCGCCAGCGCGCCCCTACAGAACTATGGCTACACCTTC
TRBV5-4	-	-	TRBJ2-4	CASSPQGAKNIQYF	TGTGCCAGCAGCCCTCAGGGGGCCAAAAACATTCAGTACTTC
TRBV4-3	-	-	TRBJ2-6	CASSRVEEGSAGANVLTF	TGCGCCAGCAGCCGAGTTGAGGAGGGGAGCGCTGGGGCCAACGTCCTGACTTTC
TRBV19	-	TRBD1	TRBJ1-2	CASRGQGAVFGYTF	TGTGCCAGTAGGGGACAGGGGGCAGTGTTTGGCTACACCTTC
TRBV6-2/TRBV6-3	-	-	TRBJ1-1	CASSYSEFFLGTEAFF	TGTGCCAGCAGTTACTCGGAGTTCTTCTTGGGCACTGAAGCTTTCTTT
TRBV29-1	-	TRBD2	TRBJ2-2	CSAWTGGAGELFF	TGCAGCGCGTGGACTGGGGGGGCCGGGGAGCTGTTTTTT